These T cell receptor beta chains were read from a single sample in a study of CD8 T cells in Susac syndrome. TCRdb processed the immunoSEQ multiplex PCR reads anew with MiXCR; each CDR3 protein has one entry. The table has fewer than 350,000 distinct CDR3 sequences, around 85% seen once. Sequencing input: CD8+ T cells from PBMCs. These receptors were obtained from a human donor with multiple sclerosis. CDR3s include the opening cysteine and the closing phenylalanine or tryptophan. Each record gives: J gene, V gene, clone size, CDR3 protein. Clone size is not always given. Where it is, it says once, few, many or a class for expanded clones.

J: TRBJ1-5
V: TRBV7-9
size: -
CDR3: CASSDNRDSNQPQHF

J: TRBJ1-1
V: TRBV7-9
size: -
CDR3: CASTWGVNTEAFF

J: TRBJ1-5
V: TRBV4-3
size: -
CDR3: CASSQTLSNQPQHF

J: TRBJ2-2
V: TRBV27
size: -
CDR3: CASSLYLQTTGELFF

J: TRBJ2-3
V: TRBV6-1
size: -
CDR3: CATQPYLDGPSTDTQYF

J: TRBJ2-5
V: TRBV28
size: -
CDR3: CASSVRTGQIQETQYF

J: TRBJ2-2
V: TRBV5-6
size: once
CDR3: CASLRAANTGELFF

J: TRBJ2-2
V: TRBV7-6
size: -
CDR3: CASSLVGGTDYTGELFF

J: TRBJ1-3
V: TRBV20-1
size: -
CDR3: CSARIQDSYSENTIYF

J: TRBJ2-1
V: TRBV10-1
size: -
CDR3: CASSYTGTSNEQFF

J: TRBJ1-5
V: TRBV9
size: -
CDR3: CASSVTDGDQPQHF

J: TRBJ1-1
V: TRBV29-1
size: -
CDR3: CSVPSEVTEAFF

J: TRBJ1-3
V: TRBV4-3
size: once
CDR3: CASSQDTSPAGNTIYF

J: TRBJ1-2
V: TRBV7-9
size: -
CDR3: CASSLAVWNGYTF

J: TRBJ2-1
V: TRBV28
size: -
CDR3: CASSWGAYNEQFF

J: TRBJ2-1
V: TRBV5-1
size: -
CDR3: CASSSSGLDWNEQFF

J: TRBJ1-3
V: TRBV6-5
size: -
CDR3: CASSYTSGQGSGNTIYF

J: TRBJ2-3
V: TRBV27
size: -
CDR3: CASSLVGLAGFSDTQYF

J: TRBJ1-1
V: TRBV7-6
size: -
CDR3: CASSPTARGLVNTEAFF

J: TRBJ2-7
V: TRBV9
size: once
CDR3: CASSVGGQGLYEQYF

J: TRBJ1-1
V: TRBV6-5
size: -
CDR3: CASSYSPGGQNTEAFF

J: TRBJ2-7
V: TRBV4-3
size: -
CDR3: CASSQYVTGTYEQYF

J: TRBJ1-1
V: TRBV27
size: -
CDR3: CASSSGQTQNTEAFF

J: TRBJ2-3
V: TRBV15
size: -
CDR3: CATSRGGLAGGPTDTQYF

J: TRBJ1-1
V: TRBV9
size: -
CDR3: CASSSGRGTGEGAFF